Listed below are T cell receptor beta chains from one sample, sequenced in a study of T cell responses to AZD1222 COVID-19 vaccine. Profiling relied on immunoSEQ multiplex PCR, and the TCRdb table lists in-frame clones only, not all of them. The table shows 150,000 to 200,000 clones, with about nine tenths occurring only once. This material consisted of peripheral blood, taken on day 0 of AZD1222 vaccination. The receptor source for this set is an adult in good health. Each CDR3 is given with its conserved first and last residue.

TRBV9 | CASSASRTSGNTGELFF
TRBV30 | CAWDSRQASSGYGYTF
TRBV3-1/TRBV3-2 | CASSQGGAGYTF
TRBV5-6 | CASSLSTEYGYTF
TRBV7-3 | CASSKTGMDSPLHF
TRBV19 | CATEGTFLARGYTF
TRBV5-6 | CASSLPTSGGINEQFF
TRBV7-3 | CASSPIERMSTDTQYF
TRBV9 | CASSPVRGRDTQYF
TRBV4-3 | CASSQETTGGLYREQFF
TRBV6-2/TRBV6-3 | CASSPTLGQGDGHQETQYF
TRBV19 | CASSIDLTGAGQPQHF
TRBV7-8 | CASSLGAGGGHNEQFF
TRBV6-5 | CASSFGPGTSNSPLHF
TRBV10-3 | CAISGSAGGSVDEQFF
TRBV5-1 | CASPPGGTYNSPLHF
TRBV4-2 | CASSPMGLAGGLQETQYF
TRBV25-1 | CASGWGTEAFF
TRBV15 | CATSGLAGGTDTQYF
TRBV2 | CASSLRGSEAFF
TRBV6-5 | CASRKQNQPQHF
TRBV6-5 | CASRRGGPRDEQYF
TRBV5-5 | CASSSGTTSGYEQYF
TRBV4-3 | CASSQGTGGSYGYTF
TRBV30 | CAWSVRGSHQPQHF
TRBV11-1 | CASSPSPNYGYTF
TRBV10-1 | CASRPANRILGIQYF
TRBV19 | CASSPHGQEGEKLFF
TRBV6-2/TRBV6-3 | CASSLAVGTDTQYF
TRBV11-3 | CASSLGGTSASTDTQYF
TRBV5-6 | CASRTGISYNEQFF
TRBV7-9 | CASSRTIQETQYF
TRBV5-1 | CASSLASGSYEQYF
TRBV7-3 | CASRTGRQQKKLFF
TRBV5-1 | CASSLSGVDSETQYF
TRBV18 | CASSPGRHNEQFF
TRBV10-3 | CAIRGQGGGYTF